The source of this T cell receptor beta chain is a study of early T cells in non-severe SARS-CoV-2 infection. Study in general: Sequencing of bulk RNA from unsorted whole blood was done, without chain pairing.

Findings of the study overall: Reliance on VDJdb matching favored anti-spike CD8 responses; private and CD4 specificities were missed.

CDR1 is LNHDA and CDR2 is SQIVND in the germline V gene (reference sequence). V lost 6 bases and J lost 3; bases outside the gene matches: 13. There are 16 residues in the CDR3. This clonotype has more than one count but fewer than ten. Its antigen is not known. The TCR library protocol was used to attach unique molecular identifiers. These identifiers were attached to individual cDNA molecules. TCRdb re-analysed the 5' RACE reads in MiXCR, keeping a single row per CDR3 protein. The repertoire holds roughly 51,000 distinct CDR3 sequences, with about 9.2% as singletons. The TCR was taken from an adult who was a healthcare worker with PCR-confirmed SARS-CoV-2 infection or an uninfected control (not recorded which). The rearrangement joins TRBV19 to TRBJ2-7, with TRBD1 matching 8 bases. The sample taken for sequencing was whole blood. CDR3: CASSVGQGAGYYEQYF. CDR3 DNA sequence: TGTGCCAGTAGCGTAGGACAGGGAGCCGGCTACTACGAGCAGTACTTC.